The rows below give T cell receptor beta chains drawn from one sample of a study of cytomegalovirus exposure and HLA in healthy donors. Using immunoSEQ multiplex PCR, the repertoire was profiled, and TCRdb retains in-frame clones only, with some absent. The data show approximately 160,000 clones, approximately 80% seen once. The sequencing input was PBMCs. The receptors come from a middle-aged woman in good health and CMV-seropositive. Each CDR3 is given without its conserved first and last residue.

V,J,CDR3
TRBV7-2,TRBJ2-7,ASSLAPQGPYEQY
TRBV27,TRBJ2-2,ASSLSAGTGELF
TRBV6-6,TRBJ1-2,ASTIPGSEGYT
TRBV6-5,TRBJ2-7,ASSYRIRYEQY
TRBV4-1,TRBJ2-5,ASSQRGEETQY
TRBV9,TRBJ2-1,ASSVAGQPPGRNEQF
TRBV19,TRBJ1-2,VSIGTGGGGYT
TRBV2,TRBJ2-3,ASKPDSPPDTQY
TRBV5-6,TRBJ1-3,ASSPGTFFSGNTIY
TRBV27,TRBJ2-2,ATRGDYYTGELF
TRBV5-4,TRBJ2-5,ASSSQVGLQKETQY
TRBV6-1,TRBJ1-3,ASSEAKGGNTIY
TRBV5-4,TRBJ1-5,ASSLGTGDNQPQH
TRBV29-1,TRBJ1-4,SVFQEKLF
TRBV30,TRBJ2-7,AWSRGSNYEQY
TRBV7-8,TRBJ2-5,ASSLGLLWQETQY
TRBV6-8,TRBJ1-3,ASIPATPYSGNTIY
TRBV7-2,TRBJ2-5,ASSSTTGTGGETQY
TRBV6-5,TRBJ2-3,ASSLLLESDTQY
TRBV5-1,TRBJ2-6,ASSLAGTGGLGANVLT
TRBV18,TRBJ1-2,ASSPLSGDRPYGYT
TRBV19,TRBJ1-3,ASSSPTQGSGNTIY
TRBV5-1,TRBJ2-1,ASSYPGEGSYNEQF
TRBV12-5,TRBJ2-7,ASGRDRGYEQY
TRBV7-9,TRBJ2-7,SSSFKGSGSGAYEQY
TRBV6-1,TRBJ1-1,ASSLQGTVNTEAF
TRBV2,TRBJ2-5,ASSGGLAGQETQY
TRBV11-2,TRBJ1-1,ASSTRTEAF
TRBV21-1,TRBJ1-5,ASSKPARNNSNQPQH
TRBV2,TRBJ1-1,ASSERQGNTEAF
TRBV2,TRBJ2-2,ASSGQGMSTGELF
TRBV5-1,TRBJ1-3,ASSYYGQGLGNTIY
TRBV27,TRBJ1-3,ASSLGTGAGNTIY
TRBV19,TRBJ2-7,ASSETGNGYEQY
TRBV30,TRBJ1-2,ARDRRNYGYT
TRBV5-1,TRBJ1-6,ASSQGTGASPLH
TRBV19,TRBJ2-1,ASRTSGSGNEQF
TRBV18,TRBJ1-2,ASSPSSDRGDYGYT
TRBV7-9,TRBJ2-2,ASSLMSGDAGELF
TRBV7-2,TRBJ2-2,ASSLAGGYTGELF
TRBV11-2,TRBJ1-2,ASSLDLMRASGYT
TRBV7-2,TRBJ2-1,ASRTPGANEQF
TRBV15,TRBJ1-2,ATRETAHLYGYT
TRBV19,TRBJ1-5,ASSTQRLGGRGNQPQH
TRBV6-6,TRBJ2-2,ASSLGLAGRSGELF
TRBV19,TRBJ1-4,ASSFRQGNEKLF
TRBV18,TRBJ2-5,ASSSGGLETQY
TRBV7-2,TRBJ2-1,ASSLDRDVWNEQF
TRBV27,TRBJ2-3,ASPRLAGINTQY
TRBV9,TRBJ2-2,ASSVRSGAGELF
TRBV5-8,TRBJ1-4,ASSPNRGWSEKLF
TRBV30,TRBJ2-7,AWSPLAGVSYEQY
TRBV6-1,TRBJ2-7,ASSEAGGGHEQY
TRBV5-1,TRBJ1-1,ASSLVGETGTEAF
TRBV5-4,TRBJ1-1,ASSSTGTALNTEAF
TRBV10-3,TRBJ2-1,AISPPTSGRGGEQF
TRBV10-2,TRBJ2-5,ASRSVETQY
TRBV6-1,TRBJ2-7,ASRTPDGGGEQY
TRBV27,TRBJ2-5,ASSDSGRGSETQY
TRBV30,TRBJ1-2,AWSPDRINYGYT